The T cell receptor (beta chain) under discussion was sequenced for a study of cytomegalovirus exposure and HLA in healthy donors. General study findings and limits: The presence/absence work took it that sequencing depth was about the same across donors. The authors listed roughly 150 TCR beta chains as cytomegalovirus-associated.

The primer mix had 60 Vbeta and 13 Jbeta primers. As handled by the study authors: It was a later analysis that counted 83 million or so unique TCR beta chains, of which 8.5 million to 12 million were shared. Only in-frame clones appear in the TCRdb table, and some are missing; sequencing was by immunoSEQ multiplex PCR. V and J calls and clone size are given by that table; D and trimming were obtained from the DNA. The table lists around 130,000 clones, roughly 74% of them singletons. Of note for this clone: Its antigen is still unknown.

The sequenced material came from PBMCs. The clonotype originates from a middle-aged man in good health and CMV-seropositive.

CDR3 sequence (DNA): TGTGCCAGCAGTTTAATGGGACAGGGGGCTGAAAAACTGTTTTTT. The encoded protein is CASSLMGQGAEKLFF. The chain has TRBV27 and TRBJ1-4; 12 nucleotides align to TRBD1. The CDR3 is made up of 15 amino acids. CDR1 and CDR2 from the germline V gene are MNHEY and SMNVEV (reference sequence). V was pared by 2 bases and J by 7 bases, with 2 bases of the junction left unmatched.